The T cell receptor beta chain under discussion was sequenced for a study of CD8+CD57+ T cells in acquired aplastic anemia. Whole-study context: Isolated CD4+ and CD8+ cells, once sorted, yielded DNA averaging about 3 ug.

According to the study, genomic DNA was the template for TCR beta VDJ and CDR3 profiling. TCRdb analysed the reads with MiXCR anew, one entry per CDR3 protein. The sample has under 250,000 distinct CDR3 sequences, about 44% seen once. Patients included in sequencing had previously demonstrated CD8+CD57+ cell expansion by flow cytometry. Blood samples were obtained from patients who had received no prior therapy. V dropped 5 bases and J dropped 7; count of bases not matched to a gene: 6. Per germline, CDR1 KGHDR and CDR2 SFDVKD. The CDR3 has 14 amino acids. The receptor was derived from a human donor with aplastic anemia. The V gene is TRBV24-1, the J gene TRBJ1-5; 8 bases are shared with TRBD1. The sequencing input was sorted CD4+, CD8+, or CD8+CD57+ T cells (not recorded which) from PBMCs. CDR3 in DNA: TGTGCCACCAGTGGGCAGGGGGCTTGGCAGCCCCAGCATTTT. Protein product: CATSGQGAWQPQHF.